This T cell receptor (beta chain) was sequenced in a study of T cell responses to AZD1222 COVID-19 vaccine (dated by TCRdb to the early 2020s). For context, the study as a whole: AZD1222 recipients given second doses at about 4 weeks or at about 12 weeks were pooled, since spike-specific TCR depth and breadth were not found to differ between the two schedules. Trial participants were enrolled by age into subgroups of 18-55, 56-69 and 70-plus years, and 148, 28 and 57 TCR-sequenced participants, respectively, were included in these subgroups. A total of more than 230 trial participants underwent TCR sequencing, of whom roughly 210 had received two doses of AZD1222 and about 25 had received two doses of the MenACWY control vaccine.

The time point label, read with the paper, signifies: baseline before first vaccination. The vaccinee samples were drawn from two UK trials, COV001 and COV002, one of which was a single-blind randomized controlled phase 2/3 trial testing AZD1222 (ChAdOx1 nCoV-19) in healthy adults. Trial participant PBMC samples were collected at day 0 and day 28 after the second dose for TCRbeta chain sequencing. The full study reports these points: Conclusions about previously exposed vaccinees were limited because only a handful of AZD1222 recipients were SARS-CoV-2 seropositive at baseline. The whole spike protein was spanned by vaccine-associated CD4 TCRs, and dominant responses were seen in regions 160-218 and 743-854. After two AZD1222 doses, spike-specific TCR breadth and depth were significantly higher than at day 0 and than in MenACWY recipients. Participants were mostly white British, with more females than males. The authors suggested clonal diversity may have been underestimated. Because no day 14 peak-response samples were available, the repertoires could be characterized only after the peak T cell response. In the small 56-69-year group, the increase in depth fell short of significance, most likely because of low power. Reportedly, almost half of the unique spike-specific TCRs recognized epitopes lying outside the regions that are mutated in the B.1.351 and B.1.1.7 variants.

A single count supports this clone. Its antigen remains unidentified. Nothing much larger sits one base from this clone, and base qualities are not available. The CDR3 has 16 amino acids, counting the end cysteine and phenylalanine. Only CDR3 DNA is held: 48 bases, read in frame from base 1. As encoded in the germline V gene, CDR1 is SGHRS while CDR2 is YFSETQ. V was cut back by 0 bases and J by 7 bases, leaving a gap of 18 bases between them. The CDR3 regions of human TCRbeta chains were subjected to immunosequencing. The study's processing was this. Repertoire TCRs were matched against a reference library of SARS-CoV-2-specific TCRs generated with the MIRA antigen-specificity platform. Breadth meant the fraction of unique TCRs that were SARS-CoV-2-associated, whereas depth meant the fraction of total T cells that were SARS-CoV-2-associated. Using the MIRA data, each spike-specific TCR was mapped to the spike region that the TCR reacts to and placed in a CD4 or CD8 class. Log10-transformed breadth and depth values were compared by one-way ANOVA with Sidak's multiple comparisons tests. This is the immuneACCESS table as TCRdb keeps it, with only in-frame sequences that have V and J called. A part of the clones is gone; compared with another copy, unresolved V genes explain less than half, and the rest is unexplained. The V and J calls and clone size were taken over from that table, and D and trimming were inferred from the DNA. The sample table records around 160,000 clones; approximately 90% of these occur just once. The ten largest make up around 5.2% of the sample.

The receptor was derived from an adult in good health. Source: peripheral blood, taken on day 0 of AZD1222 vaccination. The chain is made from TRBV5-1 and TRBJ2-3; TRBD2 is a possible D gene, resting on 6 matching bases. CDR3 reads: CASSLDSGSAGNTQYF. The DNA sequence is given as TGCGCCAGCAGCTTGGATTCCGGGAGCGCGGGAAATACGCAGTATTTT.